The present entry profiles one T cell receptor beta chain with its context. The V end was cut by 8 bases, the J end by 10 bases, with 9 bases between. The CDR3 loop spans 10 amino acids. The germline gives CDR1 MNHNS, CDR2 SASEGT. The authors took PBMCs from roughly 9.7 ml fresh peripheral blood. Template material for amplifying TCR beta CDR3 regions consisted of RNA transcripts. HTBI primers were employed in a first-round RT-PCR of the TCR CDR3. TCRdb re-called the multiplex PCR reads through MiXCR, storing one row per CDR3 protein. The sample consists of around 380,000 distinct CDR3 sequences, approximately 12% of them appearing once. The data derive from a study of T cells in Graves' hyperthyroidism and ophthalmopathy. For the study at large: Specimen type is peripheral blood, collected at initial diagnosis prior to any treatment.

The receptor's source is a man aged 25-45 years with Graves' hyperthyroidism that later progressed to Graves' ophthalmopathy. Sample: blood. The rearrangement uses TRBV6-1 and TRBJ2-1; no clear D gene. In nucleotides, the CDR3 is TGTGCCAGCGGGTGGGCGGAGCAGTTCTTC. This gives the protein CASGWAEQFF.